These 23 T cell receptor beta chains originate from one sample sequenced in a study of follicular helper T cells after annual influenza vaccination (dated by TCRdb to 2017 to 2019). The library was obtained by the immunoSEQ multiplex PCR assay. Sourced from immuneACCESS, this table was stored by TCRdb with only in-frame sequences that have V and J called. A share of the clones is absent; for the studies checked, an unresolved V gene accounts for under half, and the remainder has no known explanation. Counted in this sample were more than 9,500 clones; more than 75% of them appeared once. The ten largest clonotypes hold 3.6% of the sample. This specimen's time point label, interpreted: 2015-2016 season, pre-vaccination. Sequenced here: CXCR5+ CD38- circulating T follicular helper cells from blood, sampled on the day of influenza vaccination. This specimen's cell subset or site label, per the study, means: circulating Tfh, non-naive CD4+CXCR5+PD-1+ (ICOS+CD38+ or ICOS-CD38-). The receptors were sampled from an adult who received the influenza vaccine.

The chain uses TRBV5-1 and TRBJ2-3; weak D call: TRBD2 (6 bases). The germline CDR1 and CDR2 sequences are SGHRS and YFSETQ. This CDR3 contains 15 residues. Trimming cost V 3 bases and J 5 bases, with 16 bases left between them. The CDR3 sequence is CASSSGGGRRDTQYF. As DNA, the CDR3 is TGCGCCAGCAGCTCCGGAGGAGGGAGGAGAGATACGCAGTATTTT.

The V gene is TRBV6-1, the J gene TRBJ2-7; D is unclear. The CDR3 is 15 amino acids. The V end lost 0 bases, the J end lost 1 base, and 10 bases lay between the germline ends. Per germline, CDR1 MNHNS and CDR2 SASEGT. The CDR3 DNA sequence: TGTGCCAGCAGTGAAGCCCTGTCAGTATCCTACGAGCAGTACTTC. Its translation is CASSEALSVSYEQYF.

V is TRBV18 and J is TRBJ2-2; 7 bases line up with TRBD1. Germline CDR1 and CDR2: KGHSH and LQKENI. With V trimmed by 3 bases and J by 0 bases, 7 bases remained unmatched. The CDR3 runs to 17 residues. CDR3 bases: TGTGCCAGCTCACCTAATCCCGGGACAGCGAACACCGGGGAGCTGTTTTTT. It is translated as CASSPNPGTANTGELFF.

The chain is built from TRBV11-1 and TRBJ2-2; D may be TRBD1 or TRBD2 (6 bases each). The V end lost 5 bases, the J end lost 3 bases, and 13 bases lay between the germline ends. Germline assignment: CDR1 SGHAT and CDR2 FQDESV (reference sequence). The CDR3 is made up of 15 amino acids. CDR3 loop: CASSKGGRDTGELFF. The CDR3 DNA reads as TGTGCCAGCAGCAAGGGGGGCCGGGACACCGGGGAGCTGTTTTTT.

The V call is TRBV5-1, the J call TRBJ2-7; 8 nucleotides line up with TRBD2. The CDR3 loop spans 15 amino acids. Per the germline V gene, CDR1 is SGHRS and CDR2 is YFSETQ. Trimming at V came to 7 bases and at J to 3 bases, leaving 12 bases not matched to a gene. CDR3 loop: CASGRRGGTDYEQYF. The CDR3 DNA is TGCGCCAGCGGGAGACGGGGGGGCACGGACTACGAGCAGTACTTC.

This clone has just a few counts. The V call is TRBV19, the J call TRBJ1-5; tentative D call: TRBD1 (6 bases). Germline V lookup: CDR1 LNHDA, CDR2 SQIVND (reference sequence). The CDR3 is made up of 14 amino acids. Trimming shortened V by 4 bases and J by 4 bases, and 11 bases separated the two germline ends. The CDR3 sequence: CASSTDSDNQPQHF. For the CDR3, the DNA is TGTGCCAGTAGTACGGACAGTGATAATCAGCCCCAGCATTTT.

The rearrangement uses TRBV5-5 and TRBJ1-2; D may be TRBD1 (5 bases). Trimming took off 0 bases at V and 9 bases at J, with 18 bases between the two ends. The CDR3 is 15 residues long. CDR1 SGHKS and CDR2 YYEKEE come from the germline V gene (reference sequence). The CDR3 nucleotides read TGTGCCAGCAGCTTGGGACAACACAAGACAGTAAGCTACACCTTC. Protein product: CASSLGQHKTVSYTF.

V and J are TRBV30 and TRBJ1-5; 7 positions match TRBD1. With 5 bases clipped from V and 0 bases from J, the junction kept 4 bases outside the gene matches. The CDR3 is 14 residues long. The germline gives CDR1 GTSNPN, CDR2 SVGIG (reference sequence). Written as DNA, the CDR3 is TGTGCCTGGGCACAGGGGTTTAGCAATCAGCCCCAGCATTTT. It codes for CAWAQGFSNQPQHF.

This chain connects TRBV19 to TRBJ2-6, with a tentative D call TRBD2 (7 bases). The germline CDR1 and CDR2 sequences are LNHDA and SQIVND (reference sequence). The CDR3 length is 16 residues. The V and J ends lost 3 bases and 0 bases respectively, with 9 bases between them. This chain's CDR3 is CASSIRGGSGANVLTF. CDR3 in DNA: TGTGCCAGTAGTATTAGGGGGGGCTCTGGGGCCAACGTCCTGACTTTC. Based on the CDR3 plus reference TRBV19 and TRBJ2-6, the full variable domain is DGGITQSPKYLFRKEGQNVTLSCEQNLNHDAMYWYRQDPGQGLRLIYYSQIVNDFQKGDIAEGYSVSREKKESFPLTVTSAQKNPTAFYLCASSIRGGSGANVLTFGAGSRLTVL.

This clone has more than one count but fewer than ten. The chain combines TRBV2 with TRBJ1-6, with D possibly TRBD1 on 6 matching bases. The germline CDR1 and CDR2 sequences are SNHLY and FYNNEI. This CDR3 is built from 12 residues. Trimming left V 8 bases short and J 9 bases short, with 11 bases between. The CDR3 region is CASARGGSPLHF. As DNA, the CDR3 is TGTGCCAGCGCCAGGGGAGGTTCACCCCTCCACTTT. Using reference TRBV2 and TRBJ1-6 for the parts outside the CDR3, the full variable domain is EPEVTQTPSHQVTQMGQEVILRCVPISNHLYFYWYRQILGQKVEFLVSFYNNEISEKSEIFDDQFSVERPDGSNFTLKIRSTKLEDSAMYFCASARGGSPLHFGNGTRLTVT.

The chain links TRBV7-2 to TRBJ2-3; a possible D gene is TRBD2 (7 bases). CDR3 length: 15 amino acids. Deletions cut 2 bases from V and 6 bases from J, with 15 bases between. Germline-derived CDR1 and CDR2 are SGHTA and FQGNSA. Written as DNA, the CDR3 is TGTGCCAGCAGCTTAAACCCGGGGGGCCCGGATACGCAGTATTTT. Protein: CASSLNPGGPDTQYF.

V is TRBV6-5 and J is TRBJ1-2, with D uncertain. From germline, CDR1 is MNHEY and CDR2 SVGAGI. Between the trimmed V and J ends, which lost 6 bases and 2 bases, there was a span of 13 bases. The CDR3 sequence is 14 residues long. For the CDR3, the DNA is TGTGCCAGCAGACAAAAGGGTCGGAACTATGGCTACACCTTC. Protein sequence: CASRQKGRNYGYTF.

The chain couples TRBV7-6 to TRBJ1-1; D not certain. Germline-derived CDR1 and CDR2 are SGHVS and FNYEAQ. V lost 5 bases and J 0 bases, leaving 7 bases between the germline ends. The CDR3 contains 13 residues. CDR3 coding DNA: TGTGCCAGCAGCGTTGCTTTGAACACTGAAGCTTTCTTT. Translated: CASSVALNTEAFF.

The CDR3 loop reads CASSPKGGELFF. CDR3 coding DNA: TGTGCCAGCAGCCCTAAGGGGGGGGAGCTGTTTTTT. The V call is TRBV7-7, the J call TRBJ2-2; D might be TRBD1 (5 bases). Trimming pared 5 bases from V and 8 bases from J, leaving 9 bases between. This CDR3 is built from 12 residues. CDR1 SSHAT and CDR2 FNYEAQ come from the germline V gene (reference sequence).

CDR3 sequence (DNA): TGTGCCAGCAGCCGGGACAGGGATCTTCCCCAGCATTTT. It codes for CASSRDRDLPQHF. The genes are TRBV11-2 and TRBJ1-5; 9 bases map to TRBD1. The CDR3 loop spans 13 amino acids. The germline V gene encodes CDR1 SGHAT and CDR2 FQNNGV. With 5 bases clipped from V and 10 bases from J, the junction kept 6 bases outside the gene matches. Drawing the rest from reference TRBV11-2 and TRBJ1-5, the complete variable domain is EAGVAQSPRYKIIEKRQSVAFWCNPISGHATLYWYQQILGQGPKLLIQFQNNGVVDDSQLPKDRFSAERLKGVDSTLKIQPAKLEDSAVYLCASSRDRDLPQHFGDGTRLSIL.

The chain carries TRBV19 and TRBJ1-6, with a weak D call TRBD1 (6 bases). This CDR3 is built from 14 residues. The ends were cut back, 4 bases at V and 9 bases at J, with 13 bases in the middle. Germline V gene sequence: CDR1 LNHDA, CDR2 SQIVND (reference sequence). CDR3 sequence reads: CASSNPQGGSPLHF. CDR3 in DNA: TGTGCCAGTAGTAACCCACAGGGCGGTTCACCCCTCCACTTT.

V gene TRBV9 combines with J gene TRBJ1-3, with 7 nucleotides matching TRBD1. Trimming at V came to 4 bases and at J to 0 bases, leaving 7 bases not matched to a gene. Germline values: CDR1 SGDLS, CDR2 YYNGEE. This CDR3 has 16 amino acids. The CDR3 sequence is CASSRDSHSSGNTIYF. The CDR3 DNA follows: TGTGCCAGCAGCAGGGACAGTCACAGCTCTGGAAACACCATATATTTT.

V gene TRBV9 combines with J gene TRBJ1-4, with D unresolved. The germline V and J ends were trimmed by 2 bases and 7 bases, with 18 bases remaining between them. Germline CDR1 SGDLS, CDR2 YYNGEE. This CDR3 has 16 residues. The CDR3: CASSVGPTVGGEKLFF. CDR3 coding DNA: TGTGCCAGCAGCGTGGGCCCTACAGTGGGCGGTGAAAAACTGTTTTTT.

The V and J genes are TRBV18 and TRBJ2-2; D unclear. This CDR3 is 15 amino acids long. V dropped 3 bases and J dropped 0 bases, with 8 bases sitting between them. CDR1 and CDR2 (germline): KGHSH, LQKENI. In DNA form, the CDR3 reads TGTGCCAGCTCACCGGGTTTAACGAACACCGGGGAGCTGTTTTTT. Translation gives CASSPGLTNTGELFF.

V and J are TRBV10-2 and TRBJ2-7; D is tentatively TRBD1 or TRBD2 (5 bases each). Trimming took off 9 bases at V and 1 base at J, with 10 bases between the two ends. Germline loops: CDR1 WSHSY, CDR2 SAAADI. The CDR3 totals 12 residues. CDR3 region: CASGTGSYEQYF. The CDR3 nucleotides read TGCGCCAGTGGGACCGGGTCCTACGAGCAGTACTTC.

The CDR3 DNA is TGTGCCAGCAGCTCCCTGACTCCCGGGACAGGGGGGACCCAGTACTTC. Amino acids: CASSSLTPGTGGTQYF. The V and J genes are TRBV7-9 and TRBJ2-5, with 11 bases that match TRBD1. The CDR3 consists of 16 residues. Trimming removed 4 bases from V and 7 bases from J; junction bases left unmatched: 11. The V gene's germline CDR1 is SEHNR and CDR2 FQNEAQ (reference sequence).

This clone was found once. V gene TRBV6-1 combines with J gene TRBJ2-7, with 7 nucleotides matching TRBD1. In germline, CDR1 is MNHNS, CDR2 SASEGT. The V and J ends lost 6 bases and 6 bases, in that order; junction bases with no gene match: 11. The CDR3 is made up of 14 amino acids. The CDR3 nucleotides are TGTGCCAGCAGCGGTGAGGGGGCTTTTGGCGAGCAGTACTTC. It codes for CASSGEGAFGEQYF.

This clone was observed a handful of times. This chain joins TRBV18 and TRBJ1-2; D is ambiguous. The CDR3 consists of 13 residues. Germline-derived CDR1 and CDR2 are KGHSH and LQKENI. V lost 3 bases and J lost 7, with 12 bases in between. The CDR3 region is CASSPEGLSGYTF. The CDR3, as DNA: TGTGCCAGCTCACCGGAGGGTTTATCTGGCTACACCTTC.